The clone carrying this T cell receptor beta chain was seen a few times. Its cognate antigen is unknown. Germline CDR1 reads MGHRA; CDR2 reads YSYEKL. The CDR3 is made up of 13 amino acids. V lost 3 bases to trimming and J lost 4 bases, with 8 bases between them. The data were taken from a study of beta chain features in type 1 diabetes. Study-wide results and limits: HLA effects on TCRB rearrangement stayed unresolved here. Within each of all four CD4+ subsets, Type 1 diabetes patients had TCRB CDR3s that were moderately but significantly shorter. Researchers caution that PCR might favor shorter templates, equally among patients and controls.

Purity above 95% was achieved in all sorted populations. The authors reverse transcribed all of the isolated RNA, so sequencing captured expressed TCRB transcripts. Measured with immunoSEQ multiplex PCR; TCRdb has only the in-frame clones, and not every one. Among 400,000 to 500,000 clones, approximately 15% were seen once, and the ten largest hold 0.03% to 0.04%. The sequencing sample was made of naive CD4+ T cells from blood. This TCR derives from a man aged 25-45 years in good health. The chain recombines TRBV4-1 with TRBJ2-3; the D gene could be TRBD1 or TRBD2 (5 bases each). CDR3 residues: CASSQGPPDTQYF. For the CDR3, the DNA is TGCGCCAGCAGCCAGGGACCGCCAGATACGCAGTATTTT.